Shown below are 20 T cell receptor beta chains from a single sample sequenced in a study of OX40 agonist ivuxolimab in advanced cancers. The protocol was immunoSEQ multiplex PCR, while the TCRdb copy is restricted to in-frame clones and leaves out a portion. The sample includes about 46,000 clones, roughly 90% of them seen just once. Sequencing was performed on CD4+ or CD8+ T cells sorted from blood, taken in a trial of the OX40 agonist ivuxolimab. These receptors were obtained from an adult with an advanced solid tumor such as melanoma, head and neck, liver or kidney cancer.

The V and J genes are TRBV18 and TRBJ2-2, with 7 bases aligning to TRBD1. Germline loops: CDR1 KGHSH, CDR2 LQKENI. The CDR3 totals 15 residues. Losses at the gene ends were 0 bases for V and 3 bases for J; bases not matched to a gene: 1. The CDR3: CASSPPGQYTGELFF. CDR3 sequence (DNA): TGTGCCAGCTCACCACCGGGACAGTACACCGGGGAGCTGTTTTTT.

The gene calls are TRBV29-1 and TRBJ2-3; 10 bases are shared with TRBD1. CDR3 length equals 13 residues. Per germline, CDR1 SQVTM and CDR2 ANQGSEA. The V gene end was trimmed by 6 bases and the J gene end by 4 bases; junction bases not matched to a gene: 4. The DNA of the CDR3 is TGCAGCGTGACAGGGGGCGCCGCAGATACGCAGTATTTT. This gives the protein CSVTGGAADTQYF.

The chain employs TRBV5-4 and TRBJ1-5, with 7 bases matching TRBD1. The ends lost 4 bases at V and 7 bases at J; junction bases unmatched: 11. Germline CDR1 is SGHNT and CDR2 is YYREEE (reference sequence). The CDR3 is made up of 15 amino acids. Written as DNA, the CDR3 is TGTGCCAGCAGCCAACCAGGGGGGGGCGCCCAGCCCCAGCATTTT. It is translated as CASSQPGGGAQPQHF.

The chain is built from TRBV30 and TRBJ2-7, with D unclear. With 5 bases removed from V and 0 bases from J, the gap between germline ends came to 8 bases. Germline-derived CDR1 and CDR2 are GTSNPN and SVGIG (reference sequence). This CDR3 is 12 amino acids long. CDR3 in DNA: TGTGCCTGGGACAACCTCTCCTACGAGCAGTACTTC. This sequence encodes CAWDNLSYEQYF.

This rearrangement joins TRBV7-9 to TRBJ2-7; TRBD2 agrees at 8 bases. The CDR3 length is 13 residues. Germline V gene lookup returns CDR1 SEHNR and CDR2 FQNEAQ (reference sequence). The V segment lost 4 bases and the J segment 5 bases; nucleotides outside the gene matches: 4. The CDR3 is CASSSGLVNEQYF. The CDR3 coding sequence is TGTGCCAGCAGCTCGGGACTAGTGAACGAGCAGTACTTC.

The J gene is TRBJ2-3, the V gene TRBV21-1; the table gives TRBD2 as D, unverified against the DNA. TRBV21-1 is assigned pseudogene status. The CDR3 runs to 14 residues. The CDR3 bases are TGTGCCAGCAAGATGCGGGAGGGCACAGATACGCAGTATTTT. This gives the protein CASKMREGTDTQYF.

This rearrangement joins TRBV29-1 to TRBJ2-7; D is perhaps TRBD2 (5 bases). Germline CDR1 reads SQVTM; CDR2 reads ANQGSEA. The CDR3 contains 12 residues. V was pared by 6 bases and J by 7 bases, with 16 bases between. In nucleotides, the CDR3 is TGCAGCGTCCTACTAGTTCTGGGAGAGCAGTACTTC. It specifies CSVLLVLGEQYF.

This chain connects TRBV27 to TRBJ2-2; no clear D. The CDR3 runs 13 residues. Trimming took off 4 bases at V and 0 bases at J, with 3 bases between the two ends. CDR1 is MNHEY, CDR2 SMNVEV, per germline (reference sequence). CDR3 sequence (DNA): TGTGCCAGCAGTTGGGCGAACACCGGGGAGCTGTTTTTT. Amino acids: CASSWANTGELFF.

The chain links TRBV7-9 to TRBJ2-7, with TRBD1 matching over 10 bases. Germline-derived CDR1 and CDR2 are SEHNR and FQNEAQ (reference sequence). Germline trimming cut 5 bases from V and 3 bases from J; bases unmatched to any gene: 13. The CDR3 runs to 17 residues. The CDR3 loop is CASSLRDRGGLNYEQYF. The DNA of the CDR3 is TGTGCCAGCAGCCTCCGGGACAGGGGAGGTTTAAACTACGAGCAGTACTTC.

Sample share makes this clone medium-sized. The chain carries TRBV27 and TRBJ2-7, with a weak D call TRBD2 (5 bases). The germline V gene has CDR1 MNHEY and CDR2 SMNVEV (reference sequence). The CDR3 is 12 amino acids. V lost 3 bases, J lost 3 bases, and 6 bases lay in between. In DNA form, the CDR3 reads TGTGCCAGCAGTTTCGGAGGCTACGAGCAGTACTTC. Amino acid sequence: CASSFGGYEQYF.

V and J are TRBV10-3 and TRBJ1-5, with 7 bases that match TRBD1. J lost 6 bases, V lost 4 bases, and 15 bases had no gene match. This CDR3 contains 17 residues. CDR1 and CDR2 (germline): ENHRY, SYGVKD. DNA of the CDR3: TGTGCCATCAGTGCAACTCAGACAGGGATCGGGACTCAGCCCCAGCATTTT. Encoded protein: CAISATQTGIGTQPQHF.

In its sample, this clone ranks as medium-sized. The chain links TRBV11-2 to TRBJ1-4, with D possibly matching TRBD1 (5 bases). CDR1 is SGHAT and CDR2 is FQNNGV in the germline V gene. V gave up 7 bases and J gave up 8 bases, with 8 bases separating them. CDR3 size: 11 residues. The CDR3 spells CASTGEEKLFF. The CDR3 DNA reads TGTGCCAGCACGGGGGAAGAAAAACTGTTTTTT.

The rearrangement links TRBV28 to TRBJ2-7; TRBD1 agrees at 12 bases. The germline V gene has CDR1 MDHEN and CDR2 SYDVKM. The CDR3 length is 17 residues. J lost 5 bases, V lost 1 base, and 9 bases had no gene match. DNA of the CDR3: TGTGCCAGCAGTTTATATATGCCGGGACAGGGGGCCCACGAGCAGTACTTC. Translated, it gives CASSLYMPGQGAHEQYF.

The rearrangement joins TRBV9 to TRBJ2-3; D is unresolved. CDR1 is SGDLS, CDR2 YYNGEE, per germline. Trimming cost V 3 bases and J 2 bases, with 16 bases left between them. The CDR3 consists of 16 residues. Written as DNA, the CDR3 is TGTGCCAGCAGCGCGTATGGGTACGGGCTCACAGATACGCAGTATTTT. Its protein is CASSAYGYGLTDTQYF.

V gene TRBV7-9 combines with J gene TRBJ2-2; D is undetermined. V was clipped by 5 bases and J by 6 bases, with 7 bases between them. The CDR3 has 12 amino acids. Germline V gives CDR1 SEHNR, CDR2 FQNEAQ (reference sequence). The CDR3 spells CASSPSAGELFF. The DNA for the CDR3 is TGTGCCAGCAGCCCGAGTGCCGGGGAGCTGTTTTTT.

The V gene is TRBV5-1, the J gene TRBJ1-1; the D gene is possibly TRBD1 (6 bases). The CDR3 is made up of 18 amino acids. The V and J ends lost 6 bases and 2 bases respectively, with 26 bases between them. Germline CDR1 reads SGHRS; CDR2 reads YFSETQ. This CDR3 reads CASTLGGAELRYNTEAFF. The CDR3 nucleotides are TGCGCCAGCACCCTGGGGGGGGCAGAGCTTAGATATAACACTGAAGCTTTCTTT.

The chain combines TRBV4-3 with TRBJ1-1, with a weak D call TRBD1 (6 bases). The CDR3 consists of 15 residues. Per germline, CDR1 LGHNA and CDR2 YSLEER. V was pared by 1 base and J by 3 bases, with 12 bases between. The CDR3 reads CASSQGGGGYTEAFF. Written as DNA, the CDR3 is TGCGCCAGCAGCCAAGGAGGGGGAGGGTACACTGAAGCTTTCTTT.

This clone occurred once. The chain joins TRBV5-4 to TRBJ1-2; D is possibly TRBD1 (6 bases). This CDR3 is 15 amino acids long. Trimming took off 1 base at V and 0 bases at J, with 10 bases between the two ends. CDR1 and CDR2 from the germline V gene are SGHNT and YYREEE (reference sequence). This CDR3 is CASSLTGQPNYGYTF. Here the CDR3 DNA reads TGTGCCAGCAGCTTGACAGGGCAACCTAACTATGGCTACACCTTC.

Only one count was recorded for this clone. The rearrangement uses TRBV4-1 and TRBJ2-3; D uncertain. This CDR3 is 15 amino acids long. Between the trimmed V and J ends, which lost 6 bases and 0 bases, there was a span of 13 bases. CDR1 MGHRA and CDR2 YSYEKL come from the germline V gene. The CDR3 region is CASRELGVSTDTQYF. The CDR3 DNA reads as TGCGCCAGCAGGGAACTGGGCGTTAGCACAGATACGCAGTATTTT.

This CDR3 is CASTRGSSGDTQYF. The CDR3 bases are TGTGCCAGCACCAGGGGGTCCAGCGGAGATACGCAGTATTTT. This chain joins TRBV7-2 and TRBJ2-3, with TRBD1 identical over 7 bases. The J segment lost 5 bases and the V segment lost 7 bases, leaving 9 bases of the junction unmatched. CDR3 length: 14 residues. Germline CDR1 is SGHTA and CDR2 is FQGNSA.